This T cell receptor (beta chain) was identified in a study of T cells in women clearing cervical HPV infection (dated 2018 in TCRdb). The study in broad terms: Cases were some 24 women with histologically confirmed HPV16-related CIN3 or worse, including a couple of invasive cancers. This exploratory proof-of-principle case-control study, nested within the Guanacaste HPV Natural History Study in Costa Rica, compared TCR repertoires among women with different cervical HPV16 outcomes. Cases had a median age of around 34 years compared with just over 37 for controls, and baseline characteristics showed no significant differences between the groups. Case blood was taken at the visit when the lesion was first identified, whereas control blood was taken when infection was no longer detected. For cases, the median interval between lesion detection and blood sampling was around 140 days, with an interquartile range of roughly 80 to 200 days. In the parent cohort, around 9,800 women aged 18 or older were enrolled in Guanacaste, Costa Rica, during about 1993 to 1994 and then followed for seven years. Controls were around 24 women whose single incident HPV16 infection cleared within 12 months without precancer or cancer developing. HLA typing was available for only a few women, so HLA type could not be excluded as a confounder. Five blinded duplicates per group were added as quality controls, giving around 60 samples: some 50 participants and approximately ten replicates. Cases were matched to controls by age within five years and by the year the sample was collected. The paper as a whole reports these results and caveats: Because T-cell numbers per sample were unknown, differences in richness could reflect varying T-cell content rather than repertoire biology. Because of the cross-sectional design, the study could not determine whether the associations came before infection or resulted from infection, and neither effector/memory subsets nor HPV-specific T cells were isolated. Significantly higher TCR repertoire richness was observed in CIN3+ cases than in controls across sequencing depths, whereas no difference in evenness was found. TRBV6-7 relative abundance was lower in cases than in controls (roughly 0.12% versus 0.17%; Bonferroni P = 0.0008). Random forest classifiers combining richness and V gene abundances distinguished cases from controls with an estimated AUC of roughly 0.8.

Remarks on this clone: The target of this receptor is not known. The read gets to within 3 residues of the CDR3 end, and the germline J gene fills in the rest.

The immunoSEQ assay used multiplex PCR to amplify TCR beta CDR3 regions from an average of approximately 1,200 ng of genomic DNA per sample. Primer bias was corrected in the assay by using a complete synthetic TCR repertoire to establish an amplification baseline. The amplicons were sequenced using the Illumina platform. Per the authors' processing: Sequences were error-corrected by clustering with frequency ratios and a modified nearest-neighbor algorithm, then analyzed in the immunoSEQ Analyzer with IMGT gene definitions. TCR richness and evenness were averaged over 20 rarefaction repeats at each rarefaction depth, excluding samples with fewer sequences than the depth. Wilcoxon rank sum tests with FDR correction were used to compare relative abundances of V, D and J genes between the groups. In the blinded duplicates, the intraclass correlation was approximately 96% for TCR richness and averaged about 80% across approximately 60 gene segments. The clones in this table, taken by TCRdb from immuneACCESS, are in-frame only. Not every clone is retained; where verified, under half of the shortfall comes from an unresolved V gene, and the cause of the rest is unknown. V and J calls and clone size come straight from that table; D and trimming were deduced from the DNA. This sample's records show roughly 30,000 clones. The biggest ten clones account for 4.2% of the sample.

Every participant had a single incident cervical HPV16 infection, and women with prevalent HPV16 infections were excluded. Cervical HPV DNA was detected by MY09/MY11 PCR and genotyped by dot-blot hybridization. Fifteen mL of heparinized blood were centrifuged, and the buffy coat was split into aliquots, frozen at -30 degrees C, and then kept at -80 degrees C. Genomic DNA was extracted from buffy coat specimens using QIAGEN kits. The germline V gene provides CDR1 MNHEY and CDR2 SVGEGT. The CDR3 has 14 amino acids, counting the end cysteine and phenylalanine. Sequencing covers 33 bases of the CDR3, shown here with the frame starting at base 1. V loses 6 bases at its end and J loses 5 bases; junction bases beyond the gene matches: 7.

The chain links TRBV6-2 or TRBV6-3 with TRBJ2-7; 10 central bases correspond to TRBD1. Sequencing input: blood buffy coat. This sequence originates from a woman between 18 and 70 years old with a cervical HPV16 infection that either progressed to CIN3+ or cleared (not recorded which). CDR3 DNA, as far as it was read: TGTGCCAGCAGCTTTCCGGGACAGGGGAACGAG. Its product reads: CASSFPGQGNE. The CDR3 reads in full as CASSFPGQGNEQYF.